This TCR beta chain was recorded in a study of regulatory T cells in long-lasting Graves disease. General study results and limits: TRBV28 was favored in persistent disease, as were TRBJ1-2 and TRBJ2-5.

With V trimmed by 6 bases and J by 3 bases, 0 bases remained unmatched. The germline V gene encodes CDR1 SNHLY and CDR2 FYNNEI. The CDR3 runs 12 residues. HTBI primers from iRepertoire and Arm-PCR of CDR3 regions yielded the TCR beta libraries. As handled by the study authors: Sample data revealed approximately 60 TRBV and 14 TRBJ segments. MiXCR was run by TCRdb on the multiplex PCR reads, yielding one entry per CDR3 protein. The V and J calls and clone size are TCRdb's, not the authors'. The data show about 200,000 distinct CDR3 sequences, around 20% seen once. This clonotype was seen ten or more times. What it binds is not known. Time point specified: newly diagnosed GD, antithyroid drugs for less than 3 months. Generation of the TCR library employed RNA extracted from PBMCs. These data are also associated with another study on T cells in Graves' hyperthyroidism and ophthalmopathy. This second report adds: Using the HTBI primer set, a first-round RT-PCR was run on the TCR CDR3.

The TCR comes from a woman in her thirties with Graves disease. Sequenced material: peripheral blood mononuclear cells (PBMCs), taken at new diagnosis, from a patient treated with antithyroid drugs. The chain joins TRBV2 to TRBJ2-5; 8 bases align to TRBD2. CDR3 sequence reads: CASRAGEETQYF. CDR3 coding DNA: TGTGCCAGCAGAGCGGGGGAAGAGACCCAGTACTTC.